This T cell receptor beta chain is from a study of shared clonotypes between healthy human individuals. The ends lost 1 base at V and 4 bases at J; junction bases unmatched: 8. CDR3 length equals 18 residues. Germline-derived CDR1 and CDR2 are SGHTA and FQGTGA. Naivety among CD8 cells was defined by CD45RO negativity and positive CCR7 selection, thereby excluding terminally differentiated effector memory CD45RA+ cells. Only in-frame clones appear in the TCRdb table, and some are missing; sequencing was by immunoSEQ multiplex PCR. Among about 680,000 clones, about 91% were seen once, and the ten largest hold 24%.

The rearrangement links TRBV7-3 to TRBJ2-1; TRBD2 agrees at 12 bases. The sample consisted of naive CD8+ T cells sorted from blood. The source of this sequence is a man younger than 45 in good health. CDR3 sequence: CASSLSASGRAVYNEQFF. For the CDR3, the DNA is TGTGCCAGCAGCTTAAGCGCTAGCGGGAGGGCGGTTTACAATGAGCAGTTCTTC.